This T cell receptor beta chain was recorded in a study of beta chain features in type 1 diabetes. Germline values: CDR1 SGDLS, CDR2 YYNGEE. The V gene lost 0 bases and the J gene lost 0 bases, with 6 bases spanning the gap. The CDR3 runs 15 residues. Every isolated RNA sample was fully reverse transcribed, so sequencing captured expressed TCRB transcripts. Data came from immunoSEQ multiplex PCR; TCRdb stores just in-frame clones and leaves some out. Of 150,000 or so clones listed, roughly 65% are singletons. General study results and limits: TCRB CDR3s were moderately but significantly shorter in Type 1 diabetes patients in all four CD4+ subsets. Whether TCRB rearrangement is influenced by HLA type went unresolved here. Sampled from patients, naive, central memory and Treg TCRB repertoires appeared more similar than those sampled from healthy donors.

Of note for this clone: Antigen specificity is unknown.

Material for sequencing was naive CD4+ T cells from blood. V and J are TRBV9 and TRBJ2-2; D is unresolved. The TCR was taken from a man aged 25 to 40 with type 1 diabetes. The CDR3 protein is CASSVGSANTGELFF. The CDR3 coding sequence is TGTGCCAGCAGCGTAGGGTCCGCGAACACCGGGGAGCTGTTTTTT.